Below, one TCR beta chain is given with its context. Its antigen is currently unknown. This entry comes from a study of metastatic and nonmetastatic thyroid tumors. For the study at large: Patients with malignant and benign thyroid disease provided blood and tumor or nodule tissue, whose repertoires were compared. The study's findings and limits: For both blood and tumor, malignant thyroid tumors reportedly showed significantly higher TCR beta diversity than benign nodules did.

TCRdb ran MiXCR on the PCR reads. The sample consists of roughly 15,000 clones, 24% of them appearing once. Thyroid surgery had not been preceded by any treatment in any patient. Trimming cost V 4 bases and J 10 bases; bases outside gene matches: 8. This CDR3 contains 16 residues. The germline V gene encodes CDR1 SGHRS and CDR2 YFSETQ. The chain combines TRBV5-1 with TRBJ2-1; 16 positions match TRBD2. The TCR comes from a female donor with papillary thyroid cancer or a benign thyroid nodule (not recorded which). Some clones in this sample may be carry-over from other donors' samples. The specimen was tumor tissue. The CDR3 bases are TGCGCCAGCAGCCCGGGGACTAGCGGGGGGGTTTACGAGCAGTTCTTC. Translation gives CASSPGTSGGVYEQFF.